A single sample is the source of the 20 T cell receptor beta chains below, sequenced in a study of blood T cell repertoires in COVID-19. Produced via immunoSEQ multiplex PCR; TCRdb's table is partial and in-frame only. The sample holds about 25,000 clones, over 75% seen once. Specimen: peripheral blood. These receptors came from a man aged 45-60 years with active or convalescent COVID-19.

The V call is TRBV6-1, the J call TRBJ2-3; perhaps TRBD2 as D (7 bases). CDR1 and CDR2 (germline): MNHNS, SASEGT. CDR3 length equals 15 residues. V was pared by 1 base and J by 4 bases, with 12 bases between. As DNA, the CDR3 is TGTGCCAGCAGTGAAGATGGGGGGGCGGCAGATACGCAGTATTTT. Protein sequence: CASSEDGGAADTQYF.

The chain combines TRBV6-5 with TRBJ1-2; weak D call: TRBD1 (6 bases). Looked up from germline, CDR1 is MNHEY and CDR2 is SVGAGI. V shed 3 bases and J shed 4 bases, with 15 bases lying between them. The CDR3 is made up of 15 amino acids. CDR3 region: CASSYFRGGTYGYTF. DNA of the CDR3: TGTGCCAGCAGTTATTTTAGAGGGGGAACCTATGGCTACACCTTC.

The chain has TRBV15 and TRBJ2-7; D is unresolved. Germline V lookup: CDR1 LNHNV, CDR2 YYDKDF (reference sequence). The CDR3 consists of 17 residues. V lost 1 base to trimming and J lost 0 bases, with 16 bases between them. The CDR3 DNA reads TGTGCCACCAGCAGAGGCGGCGGCCAGCCTAGCTCCTACGAGCAGTACTTC. Residues: CATSRGGGQPSSYEQYF.

The genes are TRBV4-1 and TRBJ1-2, with 7 bases that match TRBD1. CDR3 length equals 15 residues. With 2 bases clipped from V and 4 bases from J, the junction kept 7 bases outside the gene matches. Per the germline V gene, CDR1 is MGHRA and CDR2 is YSYEKL. The CDR3 protein is CASSQTGETVYGYTF. DNA for the CDR3: TGCGCCAGCAGCCAAACAGGGGAAACGGTCTATGGCTACACCTTC.

Only one count was recorded for this clone. The chain is built from TRBV6-5 and TRBJ1-2; D is undetermined. This CDR3 comprises 16 residues. Trimming took off 2 bases at V and 4 bases at J, with 17 bases between the two ends. Germline CDR1 reads MNHEY; CDR2 reads SVGAGI. This CDR3 reads CASSYEAPSLAYGYTF. The CDR3, as DNA: TGTGCCAGCAGTTACGAAGCCCCTAGTCTAGCCTATGGCTACACCTTC.

The chain's CDR3 is CASTSGGARDTQYF. The CDR3 DNA follows: TGTGCCAGCACCTCGGGGGGGGCCCGGGATACGCAGTATTTT. The rearrangement uses TRBV10-3 and TRBJ2-3; the match to TRBD2 covers 8 bases. The CDR3 covers 14 residues. V was pared by 10 bases and J by 6 bases, with 12 bases of the junction left unmatched. Germline V gene data show CDR1 as ENHRY and CDR2 as SYGVKD.

The J gene is TRBJ2-5, the V gene TRBV29-1; 7 bases map to TRBD2. The CDR3 has 14 amino acids. V lost 7 bases to trimming and J lost 4 bases; unmatched junction nucleotides: 12. Germline assignment: CDR1 SQVTM and CDR2 ANQGSEA. The CDR3 DNA reads TGCAGCGCCACTGACCCGGGAGGATCAGAGACCCAGTACTTC. Amino acids: CSATDPGGSETQYF.

The chain combines TRBV27 with TRBJ2-7, with 12 bases fitting TRBD2. The CDR3 is 15 amino acids. J gave up 3 bases and V 5 bases, and 5 bases lay outside the gene matches. Germline V gene lookup returns CDR1 MNHEY and CDR2 SMNVEV (reference sequence). CDR3: CASSPPSGGVYEQYF. Written as DNA, the CDR3 is TGTGCCAGCAGTCCCCCTAGCGGGGGGGTCTACGAGCAGTACTTC.

The V call is TRBV14, the J call TRBJ2-7; 15 bases match TRBD2. Germline CDR1 is SGHDN and CDR2 is FVKESK. The CDR3 length is 16 residues. V was clipped by 10 bases and J by 0 bases; unmatched bases: 7. Written as DNA, the CDR3 is TGTGCCACTGGACTAGCGGGGGGGGACTTCTCCTACGAGCAGTACTTC. Translated: CATGLAGGDFSYEQYF.

This rearrangement joins TRBV10-3 to TRBJ1-5; 8 nucleotides line up with TRBD1. Germline V gene data show CDR1 as ENHRY and CDR2 as SYGVKD. J gave up 4 bases and V 4 bases, and 6 bases lay outside the gene matches. The CDR3 runs 15 residues. The CDR3 coding sequence is TGTGCCATCAGTGGTGGACAGGGTTTGAATCAGCCCCAGCATTTT. Translating it yields CAISGGQGLNQPQHF.

The V and J genes are TRBV6-1 and TRBJ2-7; 9 bases are shared with TRBD1. This CDR3 has 14 residues. CDR1 and CDR2 from the germline V gene are MNHNS and SASEGT. The ends lost 2 bases at V and 5 bases at J; junction bases unmatched: 4. As DNA, the CDR3 is TGTGCCAGCAGTGAATACACAGGGGGCGACGAGCAGTACTTC. Protein product: CASSEYTGGDEQYF.

This clone was seen more than once but under ten times. The chain couples TRBV9 to TRBJ1-1; weak D call: TRBD1 (5 bases). Germline V gene sequence: CDR1 SGDLS, CDR2 YYNGEE. This CDR3 is 15 amino acids long. V was shortened by 3 bases and J by 0 bases, with 12 bases between the two germline ends. CDR3 nucleotides: TGTGCCAGCAGCGATTTGCCGACAGTGAACACTGAAGCTTTCTTT. It translates to CASSDLPTVNTEAFF.

The genes are TRBV5-1 and TRBJ1-4, with 7 bases matching TRBD1. Germline assignment: CDR1 SGHRS and CDR2 YFSETQ. V dropped 2 bases and J dropped 8; count of bases not matched to a gene: 6. The CDR3 runs 14 residues. The CDR3 reads CASSFTGDGEKLFF. CDR3 coding DNA: TGCGCCAGCAGCTTTACAGGGGATGGGGAAAAACTGTTTTTT. Full variable domain (rest looked up from reference TRBV5-1 and TRBJ1-4): KAGVTQTPRYLIKTRGQQVTLSCSPISGHRSVSWYQQTPGQGLQFLFEYFSETQRNKGNFPGRFSGRQFSNSRSEMNVSTLELGDSALYLCASSFTGDGEKLFFGSGTQLSVL.

This chain links TRBV18 with TRBJ1-2, with 10 nucleotides matching TRBD1. Germline CDR1 and CDR2: KGHSH and LQKENI. This CDR3 is 14 amino acids long. Trimming at V came to 4 bases and at J to 4 bases, leaving 3 bases not matched to a gene. CDR3 sequence: CASSLDRGFYGYTF. CDR3 DNA sequence: TGTGCCAGCTCACTGGACAGGGGGTTCTATGGCTACACCTTC. Drawing the rest from reference TRBV18 and TRBJ1-2, the complete variable domain is NAGVMQNPRHLVRRRGQEARLRCSPMKGHSHVYWYRQLPEEGLKFMVYLQKENIIDESGMPKERFSAEFPKEGPSILRIQQVVRGDSAAYFCASSLDRGFYGYTFGSGTRLTVV.

This clone was observed a single time. The CDR3 DNA is TGTGCCTGGACCCGCCCAGCGGGCTACAATGAGCAGTTCTTC. Translating it yields CAWTRPAGYNEQFF. This rearrangement joins TRBV30 to TRBJ2-1, with TRBD2 as a possible D gene (6 bases). V lost 4 bases to trimming and J lost 3 bases, with 13 bases between them. The CDR3 is made up of 14 amino acids. From germline, CDR1 is GTSNPN and CDR2 SVGIG (reference sequence).

This chain links TRBV14 with TRBJ2-5; tentative D call: TRBD1 (5 bases). This CDR3 comprises 17 residues. Trimming took 0 bases from V and 1 from J, leaving 15 bases between them. The germline gives CDR1 SGHDN, CDR2 FVKESK. The CDR3 here is CASSQDRVRQPQETQYF. The DNA of the CDR3 is TGTGCCAGCAGCCAAGATCGGGTTAGACAGCCCCAAGAGACCCAGTACTTC.

This clone was found a few times. V is TRBV30 and J is TRBJ2-7, with D maybe TRBD1 (6 bases). V lost 0 bases, J lost 2 bases, and 14 bases lay in between. The CDR3 spans 15 residues. Germline CDR1 GTSNPN, CDR2 SVGIG (reference sequence). This chain's CDR3 is CAWSVPPGHPYEQYF. The CDR3 DNA reads as TGTGCCTGGAGTGTCCCGCCGGGACACCCCTACGAGCAGTACTTC.

This clone has a handful of counts. The chain has TRBV6-5 and TRBJ1-1; possible D gene TRBD1, 5 bases. The CDR3 sequence is 12 residues long. Germline-derived CDR1 and CDR2 are MNHEY and SVGAGI. Trimming shortened V by 11 bases and J by 2 bases, and 12 bases separated the two germline ends. The DNA of the CDR3 is TGTGCCGGGGGGAGATCCAACACTGAAGCTTTCTTT. Its translation is CAGGRSNTEAFF.

The rearrangement uses TRBV25-1 and TRBJ2-5; 9 bases align to TRBD1. Germline V gives CDR1 MGHDK, CDR2 SYGVNS. This CDR3 region has 16 residues. The trim removed 1 base at V and 9 bases at J, leaving 12 bases unmatched. Here the CDR3 DNA reads TGTGCCAGCAGTGAATCCGGAGGACAGGGGAAGGGGCCCCAGTACTTC. This translates into CASSESGGQGKGPQYF.

This chain uses TRBV30 with TRBJ2-5, with 11 bases matching TRBD2. The CDR3 consists of 15 residues. The germline V gene encodes CDR1 GTSNPN and CDR2 SVGIG (reference sequence). J lost 5 bases, V lost 4 bases, and 9 bases had no gene match. CDR3 coding DNA: TGTGCCTGGATGCTAGCGGGAGGTTGGAGGGAGACCCAGTACTTC. This translates into CAWMLAGGWRETQYF.